Below are 17 T cell receptor beta chains sequenced from a single sample in a study of shared clonotypes between healthy human individuals (TCRdb year 2020). The library came from the immunoSEQ multiplex PCR assay. TCRdb provides this immuneACCESS table in a form limited to in-frame rearrangements. Some clones are lacking; in checked studies, under half of them reflect an unresolved V gene, and why the rest are absent is not known. This sample gives a few million clones in total; about 94% of them show up just once. Around 0.13% of the sample goes to the ten largest clones. Sequencing was carried out using naive CD4+ T cells sorted from blood. Taken with the paper, the label for cell subset or site translates to: CD45RA+ positively selected. All receptors come from a young man in good health.

This chain uses TRBV30 with TRBJ1-4; a possible D gene is TRBD1 (6 bases). This CDR3 comprises 14 residues. The germline V gene has CDR1 GTSNPN and CDR2 SVGIG (reference sequence). V lost 2 bases and J 9 bases, leaving 16 bases between the germline ends. This CDR3 reads CAWSSGTLEQKLFF. In DNA form, the CDR3 reads TGTGCCTGGAGTTCCGGGACATTAGAACAAAAACTGTTTTTT.

This chain links TRBV6-1 with TRBJ1-1; 9 bases match TRBD1. Germline trimming cut 3 bases from V and 2 bases from J; bases unmatched to any gene: 7. This CDR3 region has 16 residues. Germline lookup yields CDR1 MNHNS and CDR2 SASEGT. CDR3 coding DNA: TGTGCCAGCAGTGACGACAGGGGGAGTATTAACACTGAAGCTTTCTTT. The encoded protein is CASSDDRGSINTEAFF.

This chain links TRBV9 with TRBJ1-6; D not certain. Germline assignment: CDR1 SGDLS and CDR2 YYNGEE. V gave up 2 bases and J gave up 10 bases, with 13 bases separating them. The CDR3 runs to 14 residues. Here the CDR3 reads CASSVSGPGSPLHF. The CDR3 DNA follows: TGTGCCAGCAGCGTCTCTGGGCCGGGGTCACCCCTCCACTTT.

The CDR3 sequence is CASSFGQNNSPLHF. CDR3 DNA sequence: TGTGCCAGCAGCTTTGGACAGAATAATTCACCCCTCCACTTT. This chain uses TRBV7-9 with TRBJ1-6; D possibly corresponds to TRBD1 (6 bases). The germline V gene encodes CDR1 SEHNR and CDR2 FQNEAQ (reference sequence). The CDR3 runs to 14 residues. V shed 3 bases and J shed 5 bases, with 8 bases lying between them.

The chain links TRBV6-4 to TRBJ1-6; 7 positions agree with TRBD1. This CDR3 is built from 13 residues. Germline V CDR1 and CDR2: MRHNA, SNTAGT. With V trimmed by 3 bases and J by 9 bases, 2 bases remained unmatched. CDR3 amino acids: CASSETGLSPLHF. In DNA form, the CDR3 reads TGTGCCAGCAGTGAGACAGGGCTTTCACCCCTCCACTTT.

There are a few counts of this clone. The chain uses TRBV30 and TRBJ2-7, with D possibly being TRBD1 or TRBD2 (6 bases each). This CDR3 has 12 residues. The germline CDR1 and CDR2 sequences are GTSNPN and SVGIG (reference sequence). The ends were cut back, 5 bases at V and 1 base at J, with 9 bases in the middle. This CDR3 is CAWGGHSYEQYF. CDR3 bases: TGTGCCTGGGGGGGGCATTCCTACGAGCAGTACTTC.

CDR3 loop: CASSDDGSGGYTF. DNA of the CDR3: TGTGCCAGCAGTGACGATGGGTCTGGTGGCTACACCTTC. This rearrangement joins TRBV6-4 to TRBJ1-2; D uncertain. The CDR3 has 13 amino acids. Trimming removed 2 bases from V and 7 bases from J, with 11 bases in between. CDR1 is MRHNA and CDR2 is SNTAGT in the germline V gene.

The V call is TRBV27, the J call TRBJ1-1; 7 nucleotides align to TRBD1. The CDR3 has 15 residues. The germline V gene has CDR1 MNHEY and CDR2 SMNVEV (reference sequence). The ends lost 6 bases at V and 0 bases at J; junction bases unmatched: 7. CDR3 coding DNA: TGTGCCAGCAGCCGGGACAGAATAATGAACACTGAAGCTTTCTTT. It specifies CASSRDRIMNTEAFF.

This clone has just one count. The gene calls are TRBV5-1 and TRBJ2-5; 9 positions agree with TRBD2. This CDR3 is 15 amino acids long. Germline CDR1 reads SGHRS; CDR2 reads YFSETQ. The V segment lost 4 bases and the J segment 3 bases; nucleotides outside the gene matches: 7. This CDR3 reads CASSPTASGKETQYF. The CDR3 nucleotides read TGCGCCAGCAGCCCCACGGCTAGCGGGAAAGAGACCCAGTACTTC.

The chain combines TRBV10-1 with TRBJ2-7; 7 positions agree with TRBD1. V was clipped by 5 bases and J by 2 bases; unmatched bases: 6. The length of the CDR3 is 14 residues. CDR1 is WNHNN, CDR2 SYGVQD, per germline (reference sequence). This chain's CDR3 is CASSPGQPPYEQYF. CDR3 nucleotides: TGCGCCAGCAGTCCGGGACAGCCGCCCTACGAGCAGTACTTC.

The chain employs TRBV2 and TRBJ2-7; 7 nucleotides match TRBD1. The CDR3 spans 14 residues. Germline CDR1 SNHLY, CDR2 FYNNEI. With 4 bases clipped from V and 2 bases from J, the junction kept 5 bases outside the gene matches. The CDR3 loop reads CASSGKTGPYEQYF. The CDR3 DNA reads TGTGCCAGCAGTGGTAAGACAGGGCCCTACGAGCAGTACTTC.

J is TRBJ1-2 and V is TRBV5-4; D ambiguous. The CDR3 loop spans 13 amino acids. V lost 4 bases, J lost 4 bases, and 11 bases lay in between. CDR1 and CDR2 (germline): SGHNT, YYREEE (reference sequence). The CDR3 sequence: CASSDDKIYGYTF. The CDR3 bases are TGTGCCAGCAGCGACGACAAAATCTATGGCTACACCTTC.

In regard to this clone: Other nucleotide sequences in the sample specify the same CDR3. The V call is TRBV5-1, the J call TRBJ2-2; no firm D call. The ends were cut back, 2 bases at V and 0 bases at J, with 5 bases in the middle. CDR1 SGHRS and CDR2 YFSETQ come from the germline V gene. The CDR3 spans 14 residues. The CDR3 protein is CASSLTANTGELFF. The DNA for the CDR3 is TGCGCCAGCAGCTTAACAGCGAACACCGGGGAGCTGTTTTTT.

The V and J genes are TRBV11-3 and TRBJ2-1; TRBD2 might be the D (6 bases). The germline V gene has CDR1 SGHNT and CDR2 YENEEA. This CDR3 has 15 amino acids. Between the trimmed V and J ends, which lost 4 bases and 0 bases, there was a span of 10 bases. CDR3 DNA sequence: TGTGCCAGCAGCTCCGGGACTGGCTCCTACAATGAGCAGTTCTTC. Protein: CASSSGTGSYNEQFF.

Points on this clone: This specimen includes other DNA sequences encoding the same CDR3. The chain joins TRBV5-1 to TRBJ2-1; possible D gene TRBD2, 6 bases. Germline V gene lookup returns CDR1 SGHRS and CDR2 YFSETQ. The CDR3 totals 15 residues. The V gene lost 2 bases and the J gene lost 3 bases, with 12 bases spanning the gap. The CDR3 DNA is TGCGCCAGCAGCTTAGGCGGGACCCTCTACAATGAGCAGTTCTTC. Translated: CASSLGGTLYNEQFF.

The V and J genes are TRBV4-1 and TRBJ2-1; no clear D. The CDR3 has 14 residues. CDR1 and CDR2 from the germline V gene are MGHRA and YSYEKL. V was clipped by 0 bases and J by 9 bases, with 12 bases between them. The CDR3 loop reads CASSQEGGSGEQFF. The CDR3 DNA sequence: TGCGCCAGCAGCCAAGAGGGTGGTTCGGGTGAGCAGTTCTTC.

The rearrangement links TRBV4-1 to TRBJ2-3; 16 positions match TRBD2. Germline CDR1 and CDR2: MGHRA and YSYEKL. The CDR3 totals 17 residues. Trimming removed 3 bases from V and 5 bases from J; junction bases left unmatched: 5. The CDR3 region has the DNA TGCGCCAGCAGCCAGCTAGGGACTAGCGGGGGGGGAGATACGCAGTATTTT. Translating gives CASSQLGTSGGGDTQYF.